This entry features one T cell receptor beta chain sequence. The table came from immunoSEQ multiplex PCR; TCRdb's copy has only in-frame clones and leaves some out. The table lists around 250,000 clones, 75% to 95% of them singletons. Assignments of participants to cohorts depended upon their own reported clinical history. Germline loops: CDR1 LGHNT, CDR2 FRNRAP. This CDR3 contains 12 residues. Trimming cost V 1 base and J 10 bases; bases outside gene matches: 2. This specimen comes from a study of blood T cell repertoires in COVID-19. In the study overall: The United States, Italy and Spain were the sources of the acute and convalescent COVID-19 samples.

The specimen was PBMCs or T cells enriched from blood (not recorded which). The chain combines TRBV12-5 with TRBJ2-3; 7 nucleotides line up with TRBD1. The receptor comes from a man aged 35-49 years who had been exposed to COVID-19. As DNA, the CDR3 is TGTGCTAGTGGTTTGGGACAGGGATCGCAGTATTTT. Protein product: CASGLGQGSQYF.